One sample yielded the 2 T cell receptor beta chains listed below, sequenced in a study of T cell responses to AZD1222 COVID-19 vaccine. Some clones are missing from TCRdb's copy, which holds only in-frame ones; the method was immunoSEQ multiplex PCR. The table lists about 150,000 clones, 90% of them singletons. Material: peripheral blood, obtained on day 0 of AZD1222 vaccination. Source of these receptors: an adult in good health.

The chain uses TRBV9 and TRBJ1-6; D possibly corresponds to TRBD1 (6 bases). V shed 5 bases and J shed 3 bases, with 9 bases lying between them. The germline V gene has CDR1 SGDLS and CDR2 YYNGEE. This CDR3 spans 14 amino acids. The CDR3 DNA reads TGTGCCAGCAGAGGACAGTTCTATAATTCACCCCTCCACTTT. Protein product: CASRGQFYNSPLHF.

The chain employs TRBV14 and TRBJ2-1; TRBD2 matches 13 bases. CDR1 SGHDN and CDR2 FVKESK come from the germline V gene. V lost 4 bases to trimming and J lost 7 bases; unmatched junction nucleotides: 7. The CDR3 has 16 residues. CDR3 sequence (DNA): TGTGCCAGCAGCCGGACTAGCGGGGGTTTCGGGAATGAGCAGTTCTTC. This translates into CASSRTSGGFGNEQFF. Together with reference TRBV14 and TRBJ2-1, the CDR3 gives the full variable domain: EAGVTQFPSHSVIEKGQTVTLRCDPISGHDNLYWYRRVMGKEIKFLLHFVKESKQDESGMPNNRFLAERTGGTYSTLKVQPAELEDSGVYFCASSRTSGGFGNEQFFGPGTRLTVL.